This TCR beta chain derives from a study of T cell clonality in common variable immunodeficiency. CVID and control samples used equivalent genomic DNA input. The assay was immunoSEQ multiplex PCR, and TCRdb's table has in-frame clones only and misses some. The sample lists about 42,000 clones, none appearing once, the ten largest making up roughly 2.1%. V lost 4 bases and J 2 bases, leaving 16 bases between the germline ends. The CDR3 contains 15 residues. Germline V lookup: CDR1 SGHNT, CDR2 YYREEE (reference sequence). This clone has ten or more counts. Its cognate antigen is unknown. The read terminates 3 residues ahead of where the CDR3 ends, so the germline J gene completes it. Whole-study results and caveats: Compared with healthy controls, CVID subjects showed increased TCRbeta clonality, mostly in about a third. CVID patient heterogeneity limited repertoire-clinical complication correlations.

Most patients and controls had Caucasian heritage. The rearrangement links TRBV5-4 to TRBJ2-7; a possible D gene is TRBD2 (5 bases). The sample consisted of peripheral blood mononuclear cells. The receptor comes from a person between 18 and 70 years old in good health. Incomplete CDR3 DNA: TGTGCCAGCAGCATAGGACTGGAAACCACCTACGAG. Its protein product is CASSIGLETTYE. In full, the CDR3 is CASSIGLETTYEQYF.